The rows below give T cell receptor beta chains drawn from one sample of a study of Ad26.COV2.S vaccination and SARS-CoV-2 variants. The method was immunoSEQ multiplex PCR; TCRdb's version includes in-frame clones alone and lacks a portion of them. The repertoire holds roughly 380,000 clones, with around 86% as singletons. The sample consisted of peripheral blood, taken in a trial of Ad26.COV2.S vaccine versus placebo. The receptor set was obtained from a person aged 18-60 years who received the Ad26.COV2.S COVID-19 vaccine or a placebo. The conserved cysteine and the conserved F or W are not part of the CDR3 here. Each record gives: V gene, J gene, CDR3 protein.

TRBV7-9	TRBJ1-2	ASSPLHNYGYT
TRBV4-2	TRBJ1-5	ASSQDFRRTGGSNQPQH
TRBV3-1/TRBV3-2	TRBJ2-7	ASSPRAGGSYEQY
TRBV19	TRBJ1-2	ASNQPVPDRIGHDYGYT
TRBV5-1	TRBJ2-6	ASSFTRGSGGANVLT
TRBV5-1	TRBJ2-7	ASSLSAGDHEQY
TRBV27	TRBJ2-1	ASSSYKTGTSYNEQF
TRBV4-1	TRBJ2-1	ASSPRPGQGSNEQF
TRBV6-2/TRBV6-3	TRBJ2-1	ASSRGDRAGNEQF
TRBV2	TRBJ1-6	ASSLDSPLH
TRBV10-3	TRBJ2-2	AISESIAVPGILTGELF
TRBV10-1	TRBJ2-1	ASSESGQYNEQF
TRBV20-1	TRBJ1-2	SASGRGYT
TRBV6-1	TRBJ1-1	ASSEMGYEAF
TRBV19	TRBJ1-4	ATSKWTDNEKLF
TRBV5-1	TRBJ1-2	ASSSGWTGNGYT
TRBV29-1	TRBJ2-1	SLWTGVNEQF
TRBV7-3	TRBJ2-5	ASSLTYQETQY
TRBV5-8	TRBJ1-6	ASSPLTTYNSPLH
TRBV5-1	TRBJ2-5	ASSYGQVQETQY
TRBV19	TRBJ2-7	ASSRFTNSDEQY
TRBV5-5	TRBJ2-7	ASSFGQGASYEQY
TRBV6-5	TRBJ1-2	ASSQWTGGSYGYT
TRBV13	TRBJ2-7	ASSLNEASYEQY
TRBV7-3	TRBJ2-5	ASSLGGYQETQY
TRBV7-2	TRBJ2-5	ASSSTVQGTQY
TRBV9	TRBJ1-6	ASSAGAPKGSPLH
TRBV5-1	TRBJ2-6	ASSLAGGAGANVLT
TRBV28	TRBJ1-1	ASSSTGENTEAF
TRBV4-1	TRBJ2-7	ASSPQNFYEQY
TRBV12-3/TRBV12-4	TRBJ2-7	ASSLQGPYEQY
TRBV3-1/TRBV3-2	TRBJ1-2	ASSQGGLTASNYGYT
TRBV4-1	TRBJ2-1	ASSQVLQGAYNEQF
TRBV12-3/TRBV12-4	TRBJ1-6	ASSSVDNSPLH
TRBV30	TRBJ1-1	AWVTGAGMNTEAF
TRBV7-3	TRBJ2-1	ASSRTGDRGPGSYNEQF
TRBV4-2	TRBJ2-7	ASSPMGGHGNYEQY
TRBV2	TRBJ2-5	ASSQASYQETQY
TRBV5-1	TRBJ2-7	ASSPTWDRVYEQY
TRBV6-5	TRBJ1-1	ASSPGRYTEAF
TRBV18	TRBJ2-2	ASSPARDRVTGELF
TRBV6-1	TRBJ2-7	ASSEFYEQY
TRBV11-2	TRBJ2-7	ASSPVIGRYEQY
TRBV29-1	TRBJ2-2	SGGQGNTGELF
TRBV6-2/TRBV6-3	TRBJ1-1	ASSYPGEGWDTEAF
TRBV12-3/TRBV12-4	TRBJ1-1	ASSLRVGGEAF
TRBV18	TRBJ1-1	ASSPQELQAF
TRBV29-1	TRBJ2-7	SVLRGHEQY
TRBV7-2	TRBJ2-3	ASSYDRSDTQY
TRBV2	TRBJ1-2	ASSGVGGVYGYT
TRBV5-5	TRBJ1-1	ASSHQGHNTEAF
TRBV4-2	TRBJ2-5	ASSQELGTIWETQY